This is a list of T cell receptor beta chains from one sample in a study of CD8 T cells in ankylosing spondylitis. From the 5' RACE reads, TCRdb called clonotypes with MiXCR, one entry per CDR3 protein. This sample carries some 130,000 distinct CDR3 sequences, more than 9.5% of them seen once, and the ten largest clones take 4.1%. Sequenced material: blood, either unsorted or a sorted T cell fraction (not recorded which). These receptors were obtained from a female donor with ankylosing spondylitis or in good health (not recorded which). CDR3s include the opening cysteine and the closing phenylalanine or tryptophan. The D gene is left open where the match is weak. Size is stated for part of the rows, as once, few or many counts, or as a class when the clone is expanded.

>TRBV20-1|TRBJ1-1|many|NA
TGCAGTGCTACCCCAGACACTGAAGCTTTCTTT
CSATPDTEAFF
>TRBV5-1|TRBJ1-4|many|NA
TGCGCCAGCAGCCCCTCGTCGCAGCCTTTTCATGAAAAACTGTTTTTT
CASSPSSQPFHEKLFF
>TRBV12-3/TRBV12-4|TRBJ2-1|many|TRBD1
TGTGCCAGCAGTGGCGCCGGGACAGGGAACAATGAGCAGTTCTTC
CASSGAGTGNNEQFF
>TRBV29-1|TRBJ2-1|many|NA
TGCAGCGCCCGAGCGCCGGAGCGCCCCTACAATGAGCAGTTCTTC
CSARAPERPYNEQFF
>TRBV19|TRBJ1-1|many|NA
TGTGCCAGTAGTATAGACAGGGGGAACACTGAAGCTTTCTTT
CASSIDRGNTEAFF
>TRBV6-1|TRBJ2-3|many|NA
TGTGCCAGCAGCCTCCAGGAGCCTAGCACAGATACGCAGTATTTT
CASSLQEPSTDTQYF
>TRBV5-1|TRBJ2-1|many|TRBD2
TGCGCCAGCAGCTTAACTAGCGGGGGCAATGAGCAGTTCTTC
CASSLTSGGNEQFF
>TRBV13|TRBJ2-5|many|TRBD2
TGTGCCAGCAGCTTAAGGTCCAGGGAGGGGACCCAGTACTTC
CASSLRSREGTQYF
>TRBV7-9|TRBJ2-1|NA|NA
TGTGCCAGCAGCTGGTCCAGCGGTGAGCAGTTCTTC
CASSWSSGEQFF
>TRBV11-2|TRBJ1-4|many|NA
TGTGCCAGCAGCGTGCGGCCTTCGGAAAAACTGTTTTTT
CASSVRPSEKLFF
>TRBV20-1|TRBJ2-1|NA|NA
TGCAGTGCCAGGCATAGCATGAGCTCCTACAATGAGCAGTTCTTC
CSARHSMSSYNEQFF
>TRBV20-1|TRBJ2-1|many|NA
TGCAGTGCTAACCCCTCCAATGAGCAGTTCTTC
CSANPSNEQFF
>TRBV5-1|TRBJ1-5|many|TRBD1
TGCGCCAGCAGCTTGCTTCCGGGACAGAGCAATCAGCCCCAGCATTTT
CASSLLPGQSNQPQHF
>TRBV29-1|TRBJ2-1|many|TRBD1
TGCAGCGTGCCCCCCGGGACAGGGGTGAATGAGCAGTTCTTC
CSVPPGTGVNEQFF
>TRBV7-2|TRBJ2-1|many|NA
TGTGCCAGCAGCTGGGGACCGTACAATGAGCAGTTCTTC
CASSWGPYNEQFF
>TRBV20-1|TRBJ1-1|many|NA
TGCAGTGCTAGACCTCCGGGACACAACACTGAAGCTTTCTTT
CSARPPGHNTEAFF
>TRBV29-1|TRBJ1-1|many|NA
TGCAGCGTTGTAGGGAACACTGAAGCTTTCTTT
CSVVGNTEAFF
>TRBV29-1|TRBJ1-3|many|NA
TGCGGAACCTTACAGGGTTTTGGGAGTGGCACCATATATTTT
CGTLQGFGSGTIYF
>TRBV6-2/TRBV6-3|TRBJ1-1|NA|NA
TGTGCCAGCAGTTACTCTCTTGAAGCTTTCTTT
CASSYSLEAFF
>TRBV29-1|TRBJ2-3|NA|NA
TGCAGCGTTGGCAGTGGGGCTAGCACAGATACGCAGTATTTT
CSVGSGASTDTQYF
>TRBV28|TRBJ2-5|many|NA
TGTGCCAGCAATGTCCCTAAGGGGACCCAGTACTTC
CASNVPKGTQYF
>TRBV12-3/TRBV12-4|TRBJ1-6|many|NA
TGTGCCAGCAGTTTAGCCACGAATTCACCCCTCCACTTT
CASSLATNSPLHF
>TRBV11-3|TRBJ2-1|NA|NA
TGTGCCAGCAGTCCACCCTCTTTCCGGGACTGTAAGTTCTTC
CASSPPSFRDCKFF
>TRBV5-6|TRBJ2-2|many|TRBD1
TGTGCCAGCAGGGCCGGGACAGGGTTCACCGGGGAGCTGTTTTTT
CASRAGTGFTGELFF
>TRBV29-1|TRBJ1-1|many|TRBD1
TGCAGCGTCCCAGGGGGCCTTGGGGCTTTCTTT
CSVPGGLGAFF
>TRBV2|TRBJ1-6|NA|NA
TGTGCCTGTGGACCGGATATGGGTTCACCCCTCCACTTT
CACGPDMGSPLHF
>TRBV7-8|TRBJ2-1|few|NA
TGTGCCAGCAGCTTAAGGGAAACGTCGGGCTACAGGGTCTTC
CASSLRETSGYRVF
>TRBV6-1|TRBJ2-2|many|TRBD1
TGTGCCCTGGGACAGTCCAACACCGGGGAGCTGTTTTTT
CALGQSNTGELFF
>TRBV2|TRBJ2-1|NA|NA
TGTGCCAGCAGCCCGCCGGAGTCTGCCTACAATGAGCAGTTCTTC
CASSPPESAYNEQFF
>TRBV20-1|TRBJ2-1|many|NA
TGCAGTGCCATCGGACAGAGCTCCTACAATGAGCAGTTCTTC
CSAIGQSSYNEQFF
>TRBV4-1|TRBJ2-2|many|NA
TGCGCCAGCAGCCAAGAAAGGAGGGGACCGCTCACCGGGGAGCTGTTTTTT
CASSQERRGPLTGELFF
>TRBV12-3/TRBV12-4|TRBJ1-1|medium-sized|NA
TGTGCCAGCACTCAGCAGGGGCAAACTGAAGCTTTCTTT
CASTQQGQTEAFF
>TRBV29-1|TRBJ2-1|many|NA
TGCAGCGTTGAAGGTAGCGTGGATGAGCAGTTCTTC
CSVEGSVDEQFF
>TRBV5-1|TRBJ2-5|many|TRBD1
TGCGCCAGCAGCAAACGGGGACAGACCACGGGGGAGACCCAGTACTTC
CASSKRGQTTGETQYF
>TRBV7-9|TRBJ2-7|many|TRBD1
TGTGCCAGCAGCCCCTACAGGGGCTACGAGCAGTACTTC
CASSPYRGYEQYF
>TRBV5-1|TRBJ1-6|many|NA
TGCGCCAGCAGCTTGGCCGGGGGCTCGGCCCTCCACTTT
CASSLAGGSALHF
>TRBV12-3/TRBV12-4|TRBJ1-6|many|NA
TGTGCCAGCAGGACTCGGAGCTCCTATAATTCACCCCTCCACTTT
CASRTRSSYNSPLHF
>TRBV5-1|TRBJ2-7|many|TRBD1
TGCGCCAGCAGCTCAGGACAGGGAGCCTACGAGCAGTACTTC
CASSSGQGAYEQYF
>TRBV12-3/TRBV12-4|TRBJ1-2|many|NA
TGTGCCAGCAGGGCCTCGGGGTGGGAGGCTTTC
CASRASGWEAF
>TRBV29-1|TRBJ1-2|few|TRBD1
TGCAGCACCTGGACAGGGGCGGTATATGGCTACACCTTC
CSTWTGAVYGYTF
>TRBV7-2|TRBJ1-2|many|TRBD1
TGTGCCAGCAGCAGAGCCCCACAGGGGGCAGATGGCTACACCTTC
CASSRAPQGADGYTF
>TRBV6-1|TRBJ2-7|many|NA
TGTGCCAGCAGTGATTTAATAGCTTATCGGGGCGAGCAGTACTTC
CASSDLIAYRGEQYF
>TRBV5-1|TRBJ2-3|many|TRBD1
TGCGCCAGCAGTTATGGACAGGGCTGGACAGATACGCAGTATTTT
CASSYGQGWTDTQYF
>TRBV20-1|TRBJ2-1|many|TRBD2
TGCAGTGCTAGCTCTAGCGGGGGCTACAATGAGCAGTTCTTC
CSASSSGGYNEQFF
>TRBV20-1|TRBJ1-3|many|TRBD1
TGCAGTGCTAGAGAAACAGGGGGCGCCGGAAACACCATATATTTT
CSARETGGAGNTIYF
>TRBV5-6|TRBJ2-7|many|NA
TGTGCCAGCACGATAGGGCGGCAAACGGAGTACTTC
CASTIGRQTEYF
>TRBV25-1|TRBJ2-5|NA|NA
TGTGCCAGCAGTGAACAACAAGAGACCCAGTACTTC
CASSEQQETQYF
>TRBV9|TRBJ2-5|many|TRBD1
TGTGCCAGCAGCGTAGGAGGGACAGGGATAGAGACCCAGTACTTC
CASSVGGTGIETQYF
>TRBV13|TRBJ2-1|NA|TRBD2
TGTGCCAGCAGCCCACCAACCTTGAGTAGCGGGAGTAATGAGCAGTTCTTC
CASSPPTLSSGSNEQFF
>TRBV3-1|TRBJ2-3|many|NA
TGTGCCAGCAGCCCGGATTGGGGTACGCAGTATTTT
CASSPDWGTQYF
>TRBV30|TRBJ2-1|many|NA
TGTGCCTGGGAGGGGGGGAGCTCCTACAATGAGCAGTTCTTC
CAWEGGSSYNEQFF
>TRBV20-1|TRBJ1-2|many|TRBD1
TGCAGTGCTGATCGGACAGGGGGGATATATGGCTACACCTTC
CSADRTGGIYGYTF